The 30 T cell receptor beta chains listed next were all sequenced from one sample in a study of blood T cells in healthy people across ages. A sample-barcoded 5' primer and a J-beta primer mix were used in a second PCR of roughly 7 to 11 cycles. TCRdb independently ran MiXCR on the 5' RACE reads; one entry per CDR3 protein. Found here are about 1,500,000 distinct CDR3 sequences, approximately 38% of them singletons; the top ten hold roughly 8.2%. Sequenced sample: blood. Receptor source: a woman between 18 and 29 years old in good health.

The chain has TRBV10-3 and TRBJ1-5; D not resolved. Germline V gene data show CDR1 as ENHRY and CDR2 as SYGVKD. V was shortened by 10 bases and J by 0 bases, with 22 bases between the two germline ends. The CDR3 covers 17 residues. The CDR3 DNA sequence: TGTGCCACCACTGAGACCTCCTCCGGGGATAGCAATCAGCCCCAGCATTTT. This codes for CATTETSSGDSNQPQHF.

The chain couples TRBV27 to TRBJ2-3, with TRBD2 matching over 13 bases. The CDR3 loop spans 17 amino acids. With V trimmed by 6 bases and J by 2 bases, 8 bases remained unmatched. Germline CDR1 is MNHEY and CDR2 is SMNVEV (reference sequence). CDR3 protein: CASSPWTSGGPTDTQYF. The DNA for the CDR3 is TGTGCCAGCAGCCCATGGACTAGCGGGGGACCCACAGATACGCAGTATTTT.

The rearrangement links TRBV20-1 to TRBJ1-2, with a weak D call TRBD1 (5 bases). Germline V lookup: CDR1 DFQATT, CDR2 SNEGSKA (reference sequence). This CDR3 spans 11 amino acids. DNA of the CDR3: TGCAGCTCAGGGACCGACTATGGCTACACCTTC. Its protein product is CSSGTDYGYTF.

The chain has TRBV2 and TRBJ1-1; possible D gene TRBD1, 6 bases. CDR3 size: 15 residues. Trimming removed 7 bases at V and 0 bases at J, with 15 bases between. The germline V gene has CDR1 SNHLY and CDR2 FYNNEI. The CDR3, as DNA: TGTGCCAGCAAATTCGGGGGCAGTCTGAACACTGAAGCTTTCTTT. It encodes CASKFGGSLNTEAFF.

V gene TRBV20-1 combines with J gene TRBJ1-4; D gene ambiguous. Looked up from germline, CDR1 is DFQATT and CDR2 is SNEGSKA (reference sequence). The CDR3 extends over 18 amino acids. The ends were cut back, 0 bases at V and 0 bases at J, with 17 bases in the middle. In DNA, the CDR3 is TGCAGTGCTAGAGATTTTGTGGCACGACACGCAACTAATGAAAAACTGTTTTTT. Translated: CSARDFVARHATNEKLFF.

The chain recombines TRBV12-5 with TRBJ1-2, with D tentatively TRBD1 (5 bases). CDR1 is LGHNT, CDR2 FRNRAP, per germline. The CDR3 length is 16 residues. The V end was cut by 2 bases, the J end by 2 bases, with 15 bases between. For the CDR3, the DNA is TGTGCTAGTGGTTTGAGAGTTCGACAGACGAACTATGGCTACACCTTC. Translating it yields CASGLRVRQTNYGYTF.

V usage is TRBV20-1 and J usage is TRBJ1-2; a weak D match, TRBD1 (6 bases). V was pared by 2 bases and J by 3 bases, with 13 bases between. Germline assignment: CDR1 DFQATT and CDR2 SNEGSKA (reference sequence). The CDR3 has 14 amino acids. The CDR3 coding sequence is TGCAGTGCTAGAAGCGGGGGCAGCCACTATGGCTACACCTTC. It encodes CSARSGGSHYGYTF.

The chain combines TRBV7-7 with TRBJ1-1; possibly TRBD1 for D (5 bases). V gave up 5 bases and J gave up 6 bases, with 13 bases separating them. The CDR3 has 13 amino acids. Germline V gives CDR1 SSHAT, CDR2 FNYEAQ (reference sequence). The CDR3 nucleotides are TGTGCCAGCAGCACAATACCGGGGGCTGAAGCTTTCTTT. Translation: CASSTIPGAEAFF.

This clonotype was seen only a few times. The rearrangement uses TRBV20-1 and TRBJ2-1, with unresolved D. In germline, CDR1 is DFQATT, CDR2 SNEGSKA (reference sequence). The CDR3 length is 14 residues. The V end lost 4 bases, the J end lost 0 bases, and 10 bases lay between the germline ends. CDR3 bases: TGCAGTGCTATGCCCTTGAGCTCCTACAATGAGCAGTTCTTC. Amino acid sequence: CSAMPLSSYNEQFF.

V is TRBV10-3 and J is TRBJ2-7; 7 nucleotides line up with TRBD1. In germline, CDR1 is ENHRY, CDR2 SYGVKD. This CDR3 region has 14 residues. J lost 1 base, V lost 6 bases, and 6 bases had no gene match. CDR3 sequence (DNA): TGTGCCATCAGGGTACAGGGGAAATCCTACGAGCAGTACTTC. This codes for CAIRVQGKSYEQYF.

About this clonotype: This sequence may be a read error, since a much larger clone differs from it by one base. The rearrangement joins TRBV4-1 to TRBJ2-5, with D perhaps being TRBD1 or TRBD2 (5 bases each). Germline V lookup: CDR1 MGHRA, CDR2 YSYEKL. The CDR3 is 13 amino acids. The CDR3: CASSQAASGTLYF. The CDR3 DNA sequence: TGCGCCAGCAGCCAAGCAGCGTCCGGGACCCTGTACTTC.

The chain carries TRBV12-5 and TRBJ2-4; no clear D. Germline V gene lookup returns CDR1 LGHNT and CDR2 FRNRAP. This CDR3 has 17 residues. V was cut by 7 bases and J by 1 base, with 20 bases left in between. In DNA form, the CDR3 reads TGTGCTAGTGCGTTAAAAGTAGGTCCCTTGGCCAAAAACATTCAGTACTTC. Translated, it gives CASALKVGPLAKNIQYF.

The chain combines TRBV12-3 or TRBV12-4 with TRBJ2-5; 12 positions match TRBD2. Trimming cost V 6 bases and J 11 bases; bases outside gene matches: 13. The CDR3 runs 15 residues. CDR3 nucleotide sequence: TGTGCCAGCAGCCCACTAGCGGGAGGTCAGGGTGAGCAGTACTTC. It is translated as CASSPLAGGQGEQYF.

This clonotype was recorded only once. The rearrangement uses TRBV20-1 and TRBJ2-5; D is unresolved. The CDR3 totals 14 residues. Germline V gene sequence: CDR1 DFQATT, CDR2 SNEGSKA (reference sequence). Deletions cut 3 bases from V and 0 bases from J, with 11 bases between. As DNA, the CDR3 is TGCAGTGCTAGCGGACCCATTCACCAAGAGACCCAGTACTTC. Its protein product is CSASGPIHQETQYF.

The J gene is TRBJ2-7, the V gene TRBV6-5, with 7 positions matching TRBD1. This CDR3 region has 18 residues. Trimming cost V 0 bases and J 0 bases; bases outside gene matches: 11. Per germline, CDR1 MNHEY and CDR2 SVGAGI. CDR3 loop: CASSYSPFPGGSSYEQYF. The CDR3 coding sequence is TGTGCCAGCAGTTACTCGCCTTTTCCAGGGGGAAGCTCCTACGAGCAGTACTTC.

This clonotype was seen only a few times. The chain recombines TRBV12-3 or TRBV12-4 with TRBJ2-3, with D maybe TRBD1 (5 bases). Trimming cost V 1 base and J 2 bases, with 10 bases left between them. The CDR3 totals 15 residues. CDR3 in DNA: TGTGCCAGCAGTTTAGTTTCAGGGTTCACAGATACGCAGTATTTT. It encodes CASSLVSGFTDTQYF.

This chain joins TRBV3-1 and TRBJ2-7; 13 positions match TRBD2. Germline-derived CDR1 and CDR2 are LGHDT and YNNKEL (reference sequence). CDR3 length: 16 residues. V was pared by 6 bases and J by 5 bases, with 10 bases of the junction left unmatched. In DNA, the CDR3 is TGTGCCAGCAGTCAAAGACTAGCGGGAGGTTTCGACGAGCAGTACTTC. Its translation: CASSQRLAGGFDEQYF.

The chain links TRBV9 to TRBJ1-2; a weak D match, TRBD1 (6 bases). V was cut by 0 bases and J by 3 bases, with 21 bases left in between. The CDR3 is made up of 18 amino acids. Germline V gives CDR1 SGDLS, CDR2 YYNGEE. The CDR3 bases are TGTGCCAGCAGCGTAGCGAGTGCGGGGGGGCTTATCGACTATGGCTACACCTTC. This codes for CASSVASAGGLIDYGYTF.

V and J are TRBV7-2 and TRBJ1-1; 8 bases fit TRBD1. The germline gives CDR1 SGHTA, CDR2 FQGNSA. The V and J ends lost 8 bases and 1 base, in that order; junction bases with no gene match: 6. The CDR3 consists of 14 residues. The CDR3 nucleotides read TGTGCCAGCGGCCCAGGGGGCAAGAACACTGAAGCTTTCTTT. Translating gives CASGPGGKNTEAFF.

The chain uses TRBV12-3 or TRBV12-4 and TRBJ2-7; D tentatively reads TRBD1 or TRBD2 (5 bases each). The CDR3 length is 15 residues. V was cut by 6 bases and J by 5 bases, with 20 bases left in between. CDR3 in DNA: TGTGCCAGCAGCCGGGGCTACCAGGAAGAAGACGAGCAGTACTTC. It yields the protein CASSRGYQEEDEQYF.

The chain joins TRBV30 to TRBJ1-1; 7 bases are shared with TRBD1. CDR1 and CDR2 from the germline V gene are GTSNPN and SVGIG (reference sequence). The CDR3 contains 16 residues. V trimming: 3 bases; J trimming: 10 bases; junction bases outside the gene matches: 20. The CDR3 is CAWRALATGKNWRAFF. In DNA, the CDR3 is TGTGCCTGGAGGGCTCTCGCGACAGGGAAGAACTGGAGAGCTTTCTTT.

The rearrangement joins TRBV20-1 to TRBJ1-1, with D possibly TRBD1 on 5 matching bases. Germline V gene data show CDR1 as DFQATT and CDR2 as SNEGSKA (reference sequence). Between the trimmed V and J ends, which lost 6 bases and 1 base, there was a span of 15 bases. The CDR3 is made up of 14 amino acids. The CDR3 reads CSAPSGTWNTEAFF. The CDR3 nucleotides are TGCAGTGCCCCATCTGGGACGTGGAACACTGAAGCTTTCTTT.

This sequence joins TRBV6-5 and TRBJ2-5, with D perhaps TRBD2 (5 bases). The germline CDR1 and CDR2 sequences are MNHEY and SVGAGI. This CDR3 spans 15 amino acids. Deletions cut 6 bases from V and 5 bases from J, with 19 bases between. The CDR3 spells CASSRTGRPGETQYF. CDR3 bases: TGTGCCAGCAGCAGAACGGGTCGCCCGGGGGAGACCCAGTACTTC.

There are a few counts of this clonotype. The CDR3 DNA is TGTGCCAGCAGCCCCACTGTCAATTCACCCCTCCACTTT. This encodes CASSPTVNSPLHF. V is TRBV7-8 and J is TRBJ1-6; D not resolved. This CDR3 region has 13 residues. The V gene's germline CDR1 is SGHVS and CDR2 FQNEAQ. Trimming removed 5 bases at V and 7 bases at J, with 9 bases between.

In its sample, this clonotype was seen a few times. For the CDR3, the DNA is TGTGCCAGCAGAAATAAGGGGGGGACTAGCGGAAAAGAGACCCAGTACTTC. Amino acid sequence: CASRNKGGTSGKETQYF. V is TRBV6-1 and J is TRBJ2-5; 11 bases are shared with TRBD2. The CDR3 extends over 17 amino acids. From germline, CDR1 is MNHNS and CDR2 SASEGT. J was trimmed by 3 bases and V by 6 bases; bases with no gene match: 12.

The chain joins TRBV6-5 to TRBJ1-5; no firm D call. This CDR3 contains 16 residues. The germline V gene encodes CDR1 MNHEY and CDR2 SVGAGI. V lost 0 bases and J lost 2, with 11 bases in between. The DNA of the CDR3 is TGTGCCAGCAGTTACTCACGGGGTGATGGCAATCAGCCCCAGCATTTT. Translation: CASSYSRGDGNQPQHF.

This chain connects TRBV5-5 to TRBJ1-4, with D possibly being TRBD1 (5 bases). This CDR3 spans 14 amino acids. V dropped 2 bases and J dropped 5 bases, with 10 bases sitting between them. Looked up from germline, CDR1 is SGHKS and CDR2 is YYEKEE (reference sequence). The DNA for the CDR3 is TGTGCCAGCAGCTTACTGGGGGGAAATGAAAAACTGTTTTTT. Its translation is CASSLLGGNEKLFF.

This clonotype was recorded a few times. The chain combines TRBV7-2 with TRBJ1-2; D gene unclear. This CDR3 has 17 residues. Germline V gene lookup returns CDR1 SGHTA and CDR2 FQGNSA. Deletions cut 5 bases from V and 4 bases from J, with 23 bases between. The CDR3 sequence is CASSTPRGSGRPYGYTF. CDR3 DNA sequence: TGTGCCAGCAGCACCCCAAGAGGTAGCGGAAGACCCTATGGCTACACCTTC.

This clonotype was counted only a few times. The V call is TRBV6-1, the J call TRBJ2-5; D may match TRBD1 or TRBD2 (6 bases each). This CDR3 region has 15 residues. From germline, CDR1 is MNHNS and CDR2 SASEGT. V lost 3 bases to trimming and J lost 4 bases, with 15 bases between them. The CDR3 sequence is CASSEPGAVRETQYF. CDR3 nucleotide sequence: TGTGCCAGCAGTGAGCCGGGGGCAGTAAGAGAGACCCAGTACTTC.

This clonotype was seen a single time. This chain links TRBV2 with TRBJ1-2; 8 bases match TRBD1. CDR3 length: 15 amino acids. V was clipped by 7 bases and J by 1 base; unmatched bases: 8. Per the germline V gene, CDR1 is SNHLY and CDR2 is FYNNEI. The CDR3 coding sequence is TGTGCCAGCATTACGGGGACAGGCTTTAACTATGGCTACACCTTC. Its translation is CASITGTGFNYGYTF.